The clone carrying this T cell receptor beta chain was observed a handful of times. Antigen unknown. The record originates from a study of blood T cells in healthy people across ages. A second about 6 to 12 cycle PCR used barcoded and J-beta primers. TCRdb re-derived calls from the 5' RACE reads in MiXCR, one entry per CDR3 protein. The sample has more than 550,000 distinct CDR3 sequences; 22% are singletons. Points from the study as a whole: Higher diversity, along with more naive CD4+ cells, distinguished long-lived donors from aged donors.

This CDR3 is 15 amino acids long. V dropped 2 bases and J dropped 3; count of bases not matched to a gene: 2. Germline-derived CDR1 and CDR2 are MNHEY and SVGEGT. The sample consisted of blood. The receptor was isolated from a man in his 70s in good health. This sequence joins TRBV6-2 or TRBV6-3 and TRBJ2-7, with 12 bases fitting TRBD2. The CDR3 loop reads CASSYGTSGFYEQYV. CDR3 nucleotide sequence: TGTGCCAGCAGTTACGGGACTAGCGGGTTCTACGAGCAGTACGTC.